These 17 T cell receptor beta chains originate from one sample sequenced in a study of T-cell memory formation after mild COVID-19. TCRdb fed the 5' RACE reads into MiXCR, producing one record per CDR3 protein. The table includes about 110,000 distinct CDR3 sequences, roughly a sixth detected once. The sequencing sample was made of PBMCs or a T cell subset sorted from them (not recorded which). These receptors were collected from a man between 18 and 29 years old who had mild COVID-19 (a few samples of this study predate the infection). Cell type and time point are not known.

A few counts support this clonotype. This chain links TRBV5-4 with TRBJ2-5; possible D gene TRBD1, 6 bases. Trimming took 4 bases from V and 3 from J, leaving 13 bases between them. Germline values: CDR1 SGHNT, CDR2 YYREEE (reference sequence). The CDR3 loop spans 14 amino acids. The CDR3 coding sequence is TGTGCCAGCAGCGACCGAGGACAGAAAGAGACCCAGTACTTC. This translates into CASSDRGQKETQYF.

This clonotype was counted between two and nine times. The rearrangement joins TRBV3-1 to TRBJ1-5; D unresolved. The CDR3 length is 14 residues. V lost 4 bases and J lost 4, with 11 bases in between. Germline values: CDR1 LGHDT, CDR2 YNNKEL (reference sequence). CDR3 region: CASSPGRGNQPQHF. In DNA form, the CDR3 reads TGTGCCAGCAGCCCAGGACGGGGAAATCAGCCCCAGCATTTT. The variable domain in full, completed from reference TRBV3-1 and TRBJ1-5, reads DTAVSQTPKYLVTQMGNDKSIKCEQNLGHDTMYWYKQDSKKFLKIMFSYNNKELIINETVPNRFSPKSPDKAHLNLHINSLELGDSAVYFCASSPGRGNQPQHFGDGTRLSIL.

The chain links TRBV4-1 to TRBJ1-6; the D gene is possibly TRBD1 (5 bases). The CDR3 has 15 residues. V lost 4 bases to trimming and J lost 0 bases, with 7 bases between them. Germline CDR1 MGHRA, CDR2 YSYEKL. The CDR3 sequence: CASSPGSSYNSPLHF. CDR3 nucleotides: TGCGCCAGCAGCCCAGGGAGCTCCTATAATTCACCCCTCCACTTT.

V and J are TRBV4-3 and TRBJ2-6; 8 bases line up with TRBD1. Germline assignment: CDR1 LGHNA and CDR2 YSLEER. This CDR3 spans 19 amino acids. J lost 0 bases, V lost 4 bases, and 11 bases had no gene match. The CDR3 DNA reads TGCGCCAGCAGCCCCGACGGACAGGGAATTTACTCTGGGGCCAACGTCCTGACTTTC. Protein product: CASSPDGQGIYSGANVLTF.

Only a few counts were recorded for this clonotype. The chain is built from TRBV29-1 and TRBJ1-2; no clear D gene. This CDR3 has 12 amino acids. Looked up from germline, CDR1 is SQVTM and CDR2 is ANQGSEA. V was clipped by 2 bases and J by 7 bases, with 11 bases between them. The CDR3 DNA reads TGCAGCGTTGAAAGAGGAACCTTTGGCTACACCTTC. Protein: CSVERGTFGYTF.

The gene calls are TRBV2 and TRBJ2-5; weak D call: TRBD2 (5 bases). The CDR3 runs 12 residues. V was cut by 9 bases and J by 8 bases, with 16 bases left in between. Germline V lookup: CDR1 SNHLY, CDR2 FYNNEI. Here the CDR3 reads CASRGPPPTQYF. In nucleotides, the CDR3 is TGTGCCAGTCGCGGGCCCCCGCCCACCCAGTACTTC.

J is TRBJ1-6 and V is TRBV3-1; D unresolved. Germline V gives CDR1 LGHDT, CDR2 YNNKEL (reference sequence). V shed 1 base and J shed 8 bases, with 9 bases lying between them. This CDR3 has 14 amino acids. DNA of the CDR3: TGTGCCAGCAGCCAAGTAGGGAGCGATTCACCCCTCCACTTT. This codes for CASSQVGSDSPLHF.

At least ten counts were recorded for this clonotype. This chain joins TRBV7-2 and TRBJ2-5; D unresolved. The CDR3 contains 14 residues. CDR1 SGHTA and CDR2 FQGNSA come from the germline V gene. V was shortened by 1 base and J by 5 bases, with 11 bases between the two germline ends. This chain's CDR3 is CASSLVPLGETQYF. DNA of the CDR3: TGTGCCAGCAGCTTAGTCCCCCTGGGGGAGACCCAGTACTTC.

This clonotype has only a few counts. This chain uses TRBV4-3 with TRBJ2-5, with a possible D match to TRBD1 (5 bases). Trimming cost V 1 base and J 6 bases, with 12 bases left between them. The CDR3 has 14 amino acids. Germline V gives CDR1 LGHNA, CDR2 YSLEER. The CDR3 coding sequence is TGCGCCAGCAGCCAAGGTCGCTGGGGCAAGACCCAGTACTTC. Its protein is CASSQGRWGKTQYF.

This clonotype appeared a few times. The rearrangement links TRBV20-1 to TRBJ2-3; maybe TRBD2 (6 bases). The CDR3 consists of 15 residues. Germline V gene lookup returns CDR1 DFQATT and CDR2 SNEGSKA (reference sequence). The germline V and J ends were trimmed by 6 bases and 2 bases, with 18 bases remaining between them. The CDR3 loop reads CSATRTIPVTDTQYF. CDR3 DNA: TGCAGTGCGACCCGGACTATCCCGGTCACAGATACGCAGTATTTT.

The rearrangement joins TRBV7-2 to TRBJ1-1; tentatively, D is TRBD1 (5 bases). CDR1 is SGHTA, CDR2 FQGNSA, per germline. This CDR3 comprises 14 residues. Deletions cut 1 base from V and 2 bases from J, with 8 bases between. The chain's CDR3 is CASSLGTSNTEAFF. The CDR3 region has the DNA TGTGCCAGCAGCTTAGGGACAAGTAACACTGAAGCTTTCTTT.

In this sample, this clonotype turned up many times. V and J are TRBV4-1 and TRBJ2-5, with D possibly TRBD2 on 5 matching bases. The V end was cut by 1 base, the J end by 4 bases, with 7 bases between. The CDR3 consists of 13 residues. The germline gives CDR1 MGHRA, CDR2 YSYEKL. CDR3 protein: CASSQAGVETQYF. CDR3 DNA sequence: TGCGCCAGCAGCCAAGCCGGGGTAGAGACCCAGTACTTC.

In DNA form, the CDR3 reads TGTGCCAGCAGCCCAGGACAGGTAGAGCCACCCCTCCACTTT. As protein: CASSPGQVEPPLHF. The chain links TRBV5-5 to TRBJ1-6; 7 bases map to TRBD1. Germline assignment: CDR1 SGHKS and CDR2 YYEKEE (reference sequence). The CDR3 is made up of 14 amino acids. The junction had 9 bases not matched to a gene; V was cut back by 4 bases and J by 11 bases.

The J gene is TRBJ2-1, the V gene TRBV11-2; D possibly corresponds to TRBD2 (5 bases). CDR3 length: 15 amino acids. Germline-derived CDR1 and CDR2 are SGHAT and FQNNGV. Trimming left V 2 bases short and J 4 bases short, with 12 bases between. The CDR3 loop reads CASSLRPDFYNEQFF. The CDR3 DNA follows: TGTGCCAGCAGCTTAAGGCCGGACTTTTACAATGAGCAGTTCTTC.

This clonotype was seen more than once but under ten times. V usage is TRBV14 and J usage is TRBJ2-7; tentative D call: TRBD1 (5 bases). The V and J ends lost 6 bases and 4 bases respectively, with 16 bases between them. The length of the CDR3 is 14 residues. Germline loops: CDR1 SGHDN, CDR2 FVKESK. Here the CDR3 reads CASSQDTWYYEQYF. The CDR3 DNA reads as TGTGCCAGCAGTCAGGACACCTGGTATTACGAGCAGTACTTC.

The chain joins TRBV24-1 to TRBJ2-3; the match to TRBD2 covers 13 bases. CDR1 KGHDR and CDR2 SFDVKD come from the germline V gene. The CDR3 contains 16 residues. V lost 3 bases to trimming and J lost 2 bases; unmatched junction nucleotides: 1. The CDR3 loop is CATSDGTSGTTDTQYF. CDR3 DNA: TGTGCCACCAGTGATGGGACTAGCGGGACCACAGATACGCAGTATTTT.

V gene TRBV3-1 combines with J gene TRBJ2-5; no definite D call. This CDR3 comprises 14 residues. CDR1 is LGHDT and CDR2 is YNNKEL in the germline V gene (reference sequence). Trimming left V 1 base short and J 3 bases short, with 9 bases between. CDR3 nucleotides: TGTGCCAGCAGCCAAGCTGGCGGAGAAGAGACCCAGTACTTC. Encoded protein: CASSQAGGEETQYF.